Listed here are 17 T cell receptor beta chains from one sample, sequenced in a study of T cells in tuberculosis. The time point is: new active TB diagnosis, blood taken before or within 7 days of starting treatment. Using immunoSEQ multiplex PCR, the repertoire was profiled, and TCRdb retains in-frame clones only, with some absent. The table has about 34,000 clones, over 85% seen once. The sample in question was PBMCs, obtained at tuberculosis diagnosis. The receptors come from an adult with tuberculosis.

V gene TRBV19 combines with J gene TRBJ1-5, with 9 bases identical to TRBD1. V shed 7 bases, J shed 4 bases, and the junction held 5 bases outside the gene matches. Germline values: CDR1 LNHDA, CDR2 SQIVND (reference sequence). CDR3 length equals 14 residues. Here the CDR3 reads CASMGGTGNQPQHF. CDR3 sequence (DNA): TGTGCCAGTATGGGGGGGACAGGGAATCAGCCCCAGCATTTT.

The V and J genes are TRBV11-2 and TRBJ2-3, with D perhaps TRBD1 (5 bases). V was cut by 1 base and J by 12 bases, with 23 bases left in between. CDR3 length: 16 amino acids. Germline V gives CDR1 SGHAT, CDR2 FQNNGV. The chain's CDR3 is CASSLVWTSGVGFQYF. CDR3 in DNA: TGTGCCAGCAGCTTAGTTTGGACAAGTGGGGTGGGGTTTCAGTATTTT.

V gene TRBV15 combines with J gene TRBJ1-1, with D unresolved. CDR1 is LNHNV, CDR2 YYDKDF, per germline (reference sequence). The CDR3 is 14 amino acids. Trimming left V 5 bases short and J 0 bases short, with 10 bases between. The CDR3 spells CATSVPRMNTEAFF. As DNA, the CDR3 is TGTGCCACCAGCGTCCCCAGGATGAACACTGAAGCTTTCTTT.

CDR3 sequence reads: CASSFQAGEYNEQFF. The CDR3, as DNA: TGTGCCAGCAGCTTTCAAGCGGGGGAGTACAATGAGCAGTTCTTC. The chain is built from TRBV7-2 and TRBJ2-1; 8 bases fit TRBD2. This CDR3 is 15 amino acids long. The germline gives CDR1 SGHTA, CDR2 FQGNSA. The V gene end was trimmed by 3 bases and the J gene end by 4 bases; junction bases not matched to a gene: 5.

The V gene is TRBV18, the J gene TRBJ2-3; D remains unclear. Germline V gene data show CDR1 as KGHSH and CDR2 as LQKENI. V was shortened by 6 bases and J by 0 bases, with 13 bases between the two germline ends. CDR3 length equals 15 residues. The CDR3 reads CASSPTTESTDTQYF. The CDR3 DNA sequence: TGTGCCAGCTCCCCGACGACGGAGAGCACAGATACGCAGTATTTT.

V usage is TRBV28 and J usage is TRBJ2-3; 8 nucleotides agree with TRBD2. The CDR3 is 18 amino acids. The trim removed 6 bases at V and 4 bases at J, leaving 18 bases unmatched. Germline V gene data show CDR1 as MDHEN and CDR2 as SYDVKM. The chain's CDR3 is CASSEGGGGRNLADTQYF. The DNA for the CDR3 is TGTGCCAGCAGCGAAGGCGGGGGCGGGAGGAATCTTGCAGATACGCAGTATTTT.

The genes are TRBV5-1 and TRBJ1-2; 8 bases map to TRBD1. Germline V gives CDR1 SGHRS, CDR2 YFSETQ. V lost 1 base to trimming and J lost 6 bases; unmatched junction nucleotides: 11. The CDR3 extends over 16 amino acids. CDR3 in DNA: TGCGCCAGCAGCTTGTGGGAACCTGGACAGGGAGATGGCTACACCTTC. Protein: CASSLWEPGQGDGYTF.

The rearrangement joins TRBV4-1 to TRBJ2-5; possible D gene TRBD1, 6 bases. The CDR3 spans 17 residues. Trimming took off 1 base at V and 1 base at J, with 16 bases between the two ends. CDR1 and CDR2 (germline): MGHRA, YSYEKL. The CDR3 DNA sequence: TGCGCCAGCAGCCAAGGCACCACCAGAGGGGGCCAAGAGACCCAGTACTTC. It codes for CASSQGTTRGGQETQYF.

This CDR3 is CASSRRRDRAGETQYF. CDR3 coding DNA: TGTGCCAGCAGCCGACGACGGGACAGGGCTGGGGAGACCCAGTACTTC. The chain links TRBV7-8 to TRBJ2-5; 9 positions agree with TRBD1. The CDR3 is 16 amino acids. Germline CDR1 reads SGHVS; CDR2 reads FQNEAQ. V was clipped by 5 bases and J by 5 bases; unmatched bases: 12.

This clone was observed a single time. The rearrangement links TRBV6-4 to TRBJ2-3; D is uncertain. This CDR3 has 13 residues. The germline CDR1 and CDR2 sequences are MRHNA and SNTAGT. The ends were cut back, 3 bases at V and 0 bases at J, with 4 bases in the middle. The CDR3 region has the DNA TGTGCCAGCAGTGATCAGAGCACAGATACGCAGTATTTT. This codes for CASSDQSTDTQYF.

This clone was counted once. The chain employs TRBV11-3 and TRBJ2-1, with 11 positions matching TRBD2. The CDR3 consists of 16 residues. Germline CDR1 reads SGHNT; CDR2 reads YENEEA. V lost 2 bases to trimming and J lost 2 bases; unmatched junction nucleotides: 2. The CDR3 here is CASSLLAGGTYNEQFF. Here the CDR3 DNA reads TGTGCCAGCAGCTTACTAGCGGGAGGAACCTACAATGAGCAGTTCTTC.

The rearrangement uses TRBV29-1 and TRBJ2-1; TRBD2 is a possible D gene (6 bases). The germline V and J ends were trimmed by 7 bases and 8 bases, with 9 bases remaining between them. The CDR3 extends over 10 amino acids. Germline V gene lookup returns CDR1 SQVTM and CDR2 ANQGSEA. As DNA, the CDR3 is TGCAGCGGGGGGACTTATGAGCAGTTCTTC. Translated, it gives CSGGTYEQFF.

In DNA form, the CDR3 reads TGTGCCAGCAGTGATAACGCACACACCTCTAGCAATCAGCCCCAGCATTTT. Protein product: CASSDNAHTSSNQPQHF. V gene TRBV2 combines with J gene TRBJ1-5, with D uncertain. The V end was cut by 3 bases, the J end by 0 bases, with 15 bases between. This CDR3 region has 17 residues. CDR1 is SNHLY and CDR2 is FYNNEI in the germline V gene. Looking up the rest from reference TRBV2 and TRBJ1-5 gives the full variable domain: EPEVTQTPSHQVTQMGQEVILRCVPISNHLYFYWYRQILGQKVEFLVSFYNNEISEKSEIFDDQFSVERPDGSNFTLKIRSTKLEDSAMYFCASSDNAHTSSNQPQHFGDGTRLSIL.

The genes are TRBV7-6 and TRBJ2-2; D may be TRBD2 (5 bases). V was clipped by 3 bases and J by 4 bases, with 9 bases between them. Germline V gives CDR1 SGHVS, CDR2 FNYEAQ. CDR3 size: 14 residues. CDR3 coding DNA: TGTGCCAGCAGCTTGGAGGCAGGCACCGGGGAGCTGTTTTTT. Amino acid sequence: CASSLEAGTGELFF.

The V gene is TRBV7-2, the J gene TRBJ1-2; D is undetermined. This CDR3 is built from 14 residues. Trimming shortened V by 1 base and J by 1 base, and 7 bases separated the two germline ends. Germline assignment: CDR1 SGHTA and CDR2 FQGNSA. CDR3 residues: CASSLGLFNYGYTF. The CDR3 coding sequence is TGTGCCAGCAGCTTAGGCCTATTTAACTATGGCTACACCTTC. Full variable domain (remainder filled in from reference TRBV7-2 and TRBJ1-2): GAGVSQSPSNKVTEKGKDVELRCDPISGHTALYWYRQSLGQGLEFLIYFQGNSAPDKSGLPSDRFSAERTGGSVSTLTIQRTQQEDSAVYLCASSLGLFNYGYTFGSGTRLTVV.

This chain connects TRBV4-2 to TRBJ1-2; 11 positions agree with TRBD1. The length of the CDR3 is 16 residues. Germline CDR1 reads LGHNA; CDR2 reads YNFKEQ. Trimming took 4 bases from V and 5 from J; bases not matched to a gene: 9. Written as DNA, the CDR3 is TGTGCCAGCAGCCCAACCGAGGGACAGGGGGATTATGGCTACACCTTC. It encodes CASSPTEGQGDYGYTF.

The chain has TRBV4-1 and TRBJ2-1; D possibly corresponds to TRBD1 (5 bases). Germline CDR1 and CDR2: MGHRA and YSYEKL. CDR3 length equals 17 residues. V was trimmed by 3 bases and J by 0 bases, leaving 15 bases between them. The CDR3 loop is CASSQVAQGGSYNEQFF. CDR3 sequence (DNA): TGCGCCAGCAGCCAGGTGGCGCAGGGTGGCTCCTACAATGAGCAGTTCTTC.